This entry features one T cell receptor (beta chain) sequence. The target antigen is unknown. This sample stems from a study of T cells in Graves' hyperthyroidism and ophthalmopathy. Study-level points and caveats: Most clonotypes expanded in the thyroid (above 0.001) were also present in blood.

V lost 1 base and J lost 3, with 15 bases in between. The CDR3 contains 16 residues. Germline loops: CDR1 MDHEN, CDR2 SYDVKM. Absence of ophthalmopathy progression within 18 months defined stable Graves' hyperthyroidism. RNA transcripts yielded amplified TCR beta CDR3 regions. Carried out on the TCR CDR3, a first-round RT-PCR used the HTBI primer set. TCRdb called the multiplex PCR reads again in MiXCR, with one record for every CDR3 protein. Of 450,000 to 650,000 distinct CDR3 sequences listed, less than 25% are singletons. The sequenced material came from blood. This TCR was sampled from a man between 18 and 29 years old with Graves' hyperthyroidism. The genes are TRBV28 and TRBJ2-5, with D possibly TRBD1 on 5 matching bases. The chain's CDR3 is CASSLSKARGKETQYF. For the CDR3, the DNA is TGTGCCAGCAGTTTATCGAAGGCAAGGGGAAAAGAGACCCAGTACTTC. The full variable domain, in which reference TRBV28 and TRBJ2-5 provide the parts outside the CDR3, is DVKVTQSSRYLVKRTGEKVFLECVQDMDHENMFWYRQDPGLGLRLIYFSYDVKMKEKGDIPEGYSVSREKKERFSLILESASTNQTSMYLCASSLSKARGKETQYFGPGTRLLVL.